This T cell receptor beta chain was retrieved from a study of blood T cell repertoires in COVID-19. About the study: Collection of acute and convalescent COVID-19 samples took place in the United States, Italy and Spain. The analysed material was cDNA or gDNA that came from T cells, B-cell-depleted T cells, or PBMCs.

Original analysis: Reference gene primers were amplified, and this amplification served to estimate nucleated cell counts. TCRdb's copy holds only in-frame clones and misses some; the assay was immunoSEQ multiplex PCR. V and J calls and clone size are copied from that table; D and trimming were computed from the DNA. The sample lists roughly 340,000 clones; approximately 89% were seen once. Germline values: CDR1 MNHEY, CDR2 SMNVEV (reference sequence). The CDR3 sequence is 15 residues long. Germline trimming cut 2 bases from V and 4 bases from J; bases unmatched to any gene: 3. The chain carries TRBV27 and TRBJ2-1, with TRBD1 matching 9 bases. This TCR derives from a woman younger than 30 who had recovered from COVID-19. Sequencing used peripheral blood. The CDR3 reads CASSLKGTGYNEQFF. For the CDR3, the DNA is TGTGCCAGCAGTTTAAAAGGGACAGGGTACAATGAGCAGTTCTTC.